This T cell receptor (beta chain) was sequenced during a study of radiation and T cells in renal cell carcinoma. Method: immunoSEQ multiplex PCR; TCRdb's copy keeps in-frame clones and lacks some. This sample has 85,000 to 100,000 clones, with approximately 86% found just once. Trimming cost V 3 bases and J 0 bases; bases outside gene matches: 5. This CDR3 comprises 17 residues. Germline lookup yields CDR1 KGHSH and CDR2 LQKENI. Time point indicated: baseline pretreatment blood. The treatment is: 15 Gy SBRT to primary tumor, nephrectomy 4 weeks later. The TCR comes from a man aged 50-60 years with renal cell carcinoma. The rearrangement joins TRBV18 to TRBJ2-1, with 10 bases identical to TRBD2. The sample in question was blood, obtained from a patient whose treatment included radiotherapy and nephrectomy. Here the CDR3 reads CASSPRTSGSSYNEQFF. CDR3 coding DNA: TGTGCCAGCTCACCTCGGACTAGCGGAAGCTCCTACAATGAGCAGTTCTTC.